Listed below are T cell receptor beta chains from one sample, sequenced in a study of blood T cells in healthy people across ages. Using its own MiXCR run on the 5' RACE reads, TCRdb lists one record per CDR3 protein. The sample holds just under 750,000 distinct CDR3 sequences; about a fifth are singletons and the top ten take roughly a fifth. The sequencing sample was made of blood. Source of these receptors: a man between 65 and 80 years old in good health. The CDR3 runs from the conserved cysteine through the conserved F or W. The order of the fields is clone size, V gene, J gene, D gene, CDR3 DNA, CDR3 protein. A D gene is named only where the DNA matches it firmly. The size entry is marked missing in some rows and otherwise reads once, few, many or a size class.

clone_size: few
v_call: TRBV24-1
j_call: TRBJ2-3
d_call: TRBD1
cdr3_nt: TGTGCCACCAGTGACCCGGGACAGAGAAGGCAGTATTTT
cdr3_aa: CATSDPGQRRQYF

clone_size: -
v_call: TRBV4-1
j_call: TRBJ1-1
d_call: TRBD1
cdr3_nt: TGCGCCAGCAGCCGCCCCGACAGGGAGAACACTGAAGCTTTCTTT
cdr3_aa: CASSRPDRENTEAFF

clone_size: -
v_call: TRBV7-8
j_call: TRBJ1-6
d_call: TRBD1
cdr3_nt: TGTGCCAGCAGCCCGGGGACAGGGGCTAATTCACCCCTCCACTTT
cdr3_aa: CASSPGTGANSPLHF

clone_size: many
v_call: TRBV12-3/TRBV12-4
j_call: TRBJ2-4
d_call: -
cdr3_nt: TGTGCCAGCAGTTTTCAACGGCTAGCCAAAAACATTCAGTACTTC
cdr3_aa: CASSFQRLAKNIQYF

clone_size: -
v_call: TRBV4-3
j_call: TRBJ1-3
d_call: TRBD1
cdr3_nt: TGCGCCAGCAGCCAACTAGACAGGGCCGGAAACACCATATATTTT
cdr3_aa: CASSQLDRAGNTIYF

clone_size: few
v_call: TRBV14
j_call: TRBJ2-1
d_call: -
cdr3_nt: TGTGCCAGCAGCCCCCAAAGGAGGGGTAATGAGCAGTTCTTC
cdr3_aa: CASSPQRRGNEQFF

clone_size: -
v_call: TRBV20-1
j_call: TRBJ2-2
d_call: -
cdr3_nt: TGCAGTGCTAGCTCAATGGCGAACACCGGGGAGCTGTTTTTT
cdr3_aa: CSASSMANTGELFF

clone_size: once
v_call: TRBV20-1
j_call: TRBJ2-7
d_call: -
cdr3_nt: TGCAGTGCTAGAGCGGCAGGGCCTCTCGAGCAGTACTTC
cdr3_aa: CSARAAGPLEQYF

clone_size: few
v_call: TRBV7-2
j_call: TRBJ2-3
d_call: -
cdr3_nt: TGTGCCAGCAGCCAGGGACTTTACACAGATACGCAGTATTTT
cdr3_aa: CASSQGLYTDTQYF

clone_size: many
v_call: TRBV6-1
j_call: TRBJ2-5
d_call: TRBD2
cdr3_nt: TGTGCCAGCAAAGTTTCTAGCGGGAGTTTTGAGACCCAGTACTTC
cdr3_aa: CASKVSSGSFETQYF

clone_size: few
v_call: TRBV7-2
j_call: TRBJ2-1
d_call: TRBD2
cdr3_nt: TGTGCCAGCACGGGTCTCGGGGGGGTTGGTGAGCAGTTCTTC
cdr3_aa: CASTGLGGVGEQFF

clone_size: -
v_call: TRBV7-6
j_call: TRBJ2-1
d_call: -
cdr3_nt: TGTGCCAGCAGCTTAGACACCCGACGATTAGGATCGGATGAGCAGTTCTTC
cdr3_aa: CASSLDTRRLGSDEQFF

clone_size: few
v_call: TRBV5-1
j_call: TRBJ2-3
d_call: -
cdr3_nt: TGCGCCAGCAGCCCGGAGATGGGAATCACAGATACGCAGTATTTT
cdr3_aa: CASSPEMGITDTQYF

clone_size: few
v_call: TRBV18
j_call: TRBJ2-5
d_call: TRBD2
cdr3_nt: TGTGCCAGCTCACCAGGGCTAGCGGGTAACCAAGAGACCCAGTACTTC
cdr3_aa: CASSPGLAGNQETQYF

clone_size: -
v_call: TRBV10-3
j_call: TRBJ2-5
d_call: -
cdr3_nt: TGTGCCATCAGTGGGACTGGGGCCAAAGAGACCCAGTACTTC
cdr3_aa: CAISGTGAKETQYF

clone_size: few
v_call: TRBV7-9
j_call: TRBJ2-1
d_call: -
cdr3_nt: TGTGCCAGCAGCCTAAGAGACAGGAAGTTCTTC
cdr3_aa: CASSLRDRKFF

clone_size: few
v_call: TRBV7-2
j_call: TRBJ2-5
d_call: -
cdr3_nt: TGTGCCAGCAGCCTGATGGGGACCCAAGAGACCCAGTACTTC
cdr3_aa: CASSLMGTQETQYF